This T cell receptor beta chain was identified in a study of blood T cell repertoires in COVID-19. V was pared by 6 bases and J by 5 bases, with 16 bases between. The germline gives CDR1 LNHDA, CDR2 SQIVND (reference sequence). The CDR3 spans 14 residues. Only in-frame clones appear in the TCRdb table, and some are missing; sequencing was by immunoSEQ multiplex PCR. Counted here are fewer than 250,000 clones, 84% occurring once; the ten biggest clones make up approximately 3%. This clone was recorded a few times. Categorization into cohorts depended on clinical history that participants reported. The clonotype originates from a young woman who had been exposed to COVID-19. The chain joins TRBV19 to TRBJ1-2; D may be TRBD1 (5 bases). Sequenced input: PBMCs or T cells enriched from blood (not recorded which). The CDR3 reads CASRPTGGDYGYTF. DNA for the CDR3: TGTGCCAGTAGACCTACGGGGGGTGATTATGGCTACACCTTC.